This T cell receptor (beta chain) originates from a study of shared clonotypes between healthy human individuals. General study results and limits: Across subsets, estimated richness was generally greater for naive than for memory populations. Generation probabilities were higher for clonotypes shared across all four sorted-subset donors than for unshared ones.

From germline, CDR1 is SEHNR and CDR2 FQNEAQ (reference sequence). CDR3 length: 19 residues. V was trimmed by 5 bases and J by 2 bases, leaving 25 bases between them. Notes on this clone: The antigen is undetermined.

Assay execution proceeded at the deep level. On sorted subsets, replicate PCRs used about 200 ng DNA, or tens of thousands of T cell genomes. The assay was immunoSEQ multiplex PCR, and TCRdb's table has in-frame clones only and misses some. The sample consists of approximately 710,000 clones, around 90% of them appearing once. This chain uses TRBV7-9 with TRBJ2-1, with D possibly TRBD2 on 6 matching bases. This sequence originates from a man between 18 and 29 years old in good health. Some clones in this sample may be carry-over from other donors' samples. Sample: memory CD8+ T cells from PBMCs. The subset was: CD45RO+ cells pooled with CCR7-negative TemRA cells. The CDR3 here is CASSRNIPIRERAYNEQFF. The CDR3 DNA reads as TGTGCCAGCAGCCGTAATATCCCGATTCGGGAGAGGGCCTACAATGAGCAGTTCTTC. Full variable domain (remainder filled in from reference TRBV7-9 and TRBJ2-1): DTGVSQNPRHKITKRGQNVTFRCDPISEHNRLYWYRQTLGQGPEFLTYFQNEAQLEKSRLLSDRFSAERPKGSFSTLEIQRTEQGDSAMYLCASSRNIPIRERAYNEQFFGPGTRLTVL.